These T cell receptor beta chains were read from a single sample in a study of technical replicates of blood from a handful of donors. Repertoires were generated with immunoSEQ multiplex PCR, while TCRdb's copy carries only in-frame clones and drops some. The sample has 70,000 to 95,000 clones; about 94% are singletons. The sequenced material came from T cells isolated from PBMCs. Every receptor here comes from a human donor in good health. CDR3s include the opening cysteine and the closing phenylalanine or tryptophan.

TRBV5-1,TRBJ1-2,CASSPDAGGSWGYTF
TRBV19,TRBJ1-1,CASSPGQGVANTEAFF
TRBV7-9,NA,CASSTGQVYEQYF
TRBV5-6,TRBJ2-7,CASSPEFSGQGSEQYF
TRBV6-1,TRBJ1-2,CASSESAGRYGYTF
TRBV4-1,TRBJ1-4,CASSGTGNEKLFF
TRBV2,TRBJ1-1,CASILGQGRPEAFF
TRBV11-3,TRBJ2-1,CASSLGTSGSYEQFF
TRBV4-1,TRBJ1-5,CASSQDTGINQPQHF
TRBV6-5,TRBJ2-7,CASSRDRGNEQYF
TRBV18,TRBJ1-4,CASSPTGPREKLFF
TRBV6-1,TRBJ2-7,CASSEPLAGLSYEQYF
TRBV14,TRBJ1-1,CASSHSRRHEAFF
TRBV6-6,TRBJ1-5,CASSYAGQPRPQHF
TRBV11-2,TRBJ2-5,CASSLDRVKTFYQETQYF
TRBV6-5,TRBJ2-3,CASSYTRQGTDTQYF
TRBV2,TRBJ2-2,CASSLQDTGELFF
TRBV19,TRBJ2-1,CASIATSGSANEQFF